This T cell receptor beta chain stems from a study of T cell responses to AZD1222 COVID-19 vaccine. The V gene end was trimmed by 1 base and the J gene end by 4 bases; junction bases not matched to a gene: 7. CDR1 is SGDLS and CDR2 is YYNGEE in the germline V gene. This CDR3 is 16 amino acids long. About this clone: The target antigen is unknown.

Study results and limitations: Compared with day 0, the breadth and depth of the Spike-specific TCR repertoire rose significantly after two doses of AZD1222. Baseline seropositives among AZD1222 recipients totaled only five or six. Sampling captured repertoires only after the peak T cell response. Females outnumbered males among donors, who were mostly white British; clonal diversity was possibly underestimated.

Measured with immunoSEQ multiplex PCR; TCRdb has only the in-frame clones, and not every one. Here the sample spans about 100,000 clones, approximately 93% being singletons. This material consisted of peripheral blood, taken 28 days after the second AZD1222 dose. J is TRBJ2-1 and V is TRBV9; 8 bases align to TRBD2. This TCR was recovered from an adult who received the AZD1222 COVID-19 vaccine. The CDR3 DNA sequence: TGTGCCAGCAGCGTAAGGTCTAGCGGGCCTTACAATGAGCAGTTCTTC. Amino acids: CASSVRSSGPYNEQFF.